This paragraph covers one T cell receptor beta chain sequence. This clone's antigen is unknown. Per-base quality was not reported, and no clone a single base away is much larger than it. This sample was included in a study of blood T cell repertoires in COVID-19 (dated by TCRdb to about 2020). Turning to the overall study: The collaborator samples originated in the United States, Italy and Spain and spanned the acute and convalescent phases of COVID-19. The prospective study material was composed of cDNA or gDNA derived from T cells, B-cell-depleted T cells, or PBMCs. The dataset comprised deeply sampled blood TCRbeta repertoires from subjects exposed to, actively infected with, or recovered from COVID-19. The repertoires were made available in a free public database intended to serve as a resource for research on the immune response to SARS-CoV-2. Samples were obtained from the ongoing ImmuneRACE study (first 160 participants) and from 1,200 or so subjects provided by 6 global collaborators. The sample metadata nearly always contained a de-identified subject ID, COVID-19 status, age in years and sex. HLA class I and class II types, where available, came from metadata supplied by the sample provider rather than from assay-based typing. Broader findings and caveats from the paper: How much clinical and demographic metadata was included differed by source and by participant, and the metadata was provided uncurated.

CDR1 and CDR2 are drawn from the germline V gene (reference sequence): LGHDT, YNNKEL. The junction shows trimming of 3 bases on V and 11 bases on J, and the gene matches do not reach 7 bases of it. Including cysteine and phenylalanine, the CDR3 has 12 amino acids. Kept here is only the CDR3 DNA, which spans 36 bases and is read in frame from base 1. The collaborating institutions used their own protocols to collect whole blood in K2EDTA tubes. For TCRbeta analysis, collaborator samples were shipped as frozen whole blood, as isolated PBMCs, or as DNA extracted from either sample type. TCRbeta CDR3 regions were amplified from genomic DNA by means of the immunoSEQ Assay, a bias-controlled multiplex PCR. Processing in the source paper ran as follows. The number of nucleated cells in each sample was estimated by amplification of reference gene primers within the assay. Sequence reads were collapsed and filtered to measure the absolute abundance of every unique TCRbeta CDR3 rearrangement. For each sample, productive Simpson clonality was calculated as the square root of Simpson's diversity index over productive rearrangements. TCRdb stores this immuneACCESS table with in-frame sequences only. Part of the clones is absent; in the studies checked, under half of the shortfall reflects unresolved V genes, and no reason is known for the rest. V and J calls and clone size are those listed in that table; D and trimming were worked out from the DNA. A total of 14,000 or so clones appear in this sample, roughly nine tenths of them only once. Roughly 2.8% of the sample is in the top ten clones.

Sequenced: peripheral blood. The V gene is TRBV3-1 (or the pseudogene TRBV3-2) and the J gene is TRBJ2-7, with 7 bases matching TRBD1. This TCR was recovered from a human donor in a cohort sampled during active COVID-19. The DNA sequence reads TGTGCCAGCAGCCAGAGCCGGGACAGAGAGTACTTC. Its protein reads: CASSQSRDREYF.